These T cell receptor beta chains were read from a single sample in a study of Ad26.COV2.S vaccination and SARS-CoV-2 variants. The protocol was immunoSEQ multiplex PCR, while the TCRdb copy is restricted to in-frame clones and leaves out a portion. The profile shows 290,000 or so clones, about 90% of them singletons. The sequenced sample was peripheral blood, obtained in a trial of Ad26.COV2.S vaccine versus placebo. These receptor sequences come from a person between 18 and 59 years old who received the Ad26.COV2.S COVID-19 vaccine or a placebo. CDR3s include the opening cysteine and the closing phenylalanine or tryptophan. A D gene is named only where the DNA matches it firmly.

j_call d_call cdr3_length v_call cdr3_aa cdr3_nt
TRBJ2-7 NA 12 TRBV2 CASRGVGYEQYF TGTGCCAGCAGAGGAGTGGGGTACGAGCAGTACTTC
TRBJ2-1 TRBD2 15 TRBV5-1 CASSRGLADYNEQFF TGCGCCAGCAGCAGGGGACTAGCGGACTACAATGAGCAGTTCTTC
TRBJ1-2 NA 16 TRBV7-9 CASSHWGGGDFYGYTF TGTGCCAGCAGCCATTGGGGGGGCGGAGACTTCTATGGCTACACCTTC
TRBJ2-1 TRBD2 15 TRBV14 CASSQRGGGYNEQFF TGTGCCAGCAGCCAACGGGGCGGGGGCTACAATGAGCAGTTCTTC
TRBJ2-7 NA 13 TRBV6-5 CASSYSGVREQYF TGTGCCAGCAGTTACTCGGGAGTTCGCGAGCAGTACTTC
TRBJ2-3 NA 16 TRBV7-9 CASSVTYGKPTDTQYF TGTGCCAGCAGCGTTACGTACGGAAAACCCACAGATACGCAGTATTTT
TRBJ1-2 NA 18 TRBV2 CASSQRLLLDKDNYGYTF TGTGCCAGCAGTCAACGCTTACTACTCGACAAGGATAACTATGGCTACACCTTC
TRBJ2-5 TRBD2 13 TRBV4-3 CASSQGRPGTRHF TGCGCCAGCAGCCAAGGGCGTCCCGGGACTAGACACTTC
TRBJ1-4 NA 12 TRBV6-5 CASRSLKEKLFF TGTGCCAGCAGATCCCTGAAGGAAAAACTGTTTTTT
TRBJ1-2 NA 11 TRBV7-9 CASTSNYGYTF TGTGCCAGCACGTCCAACTATGGCTACACCTTC